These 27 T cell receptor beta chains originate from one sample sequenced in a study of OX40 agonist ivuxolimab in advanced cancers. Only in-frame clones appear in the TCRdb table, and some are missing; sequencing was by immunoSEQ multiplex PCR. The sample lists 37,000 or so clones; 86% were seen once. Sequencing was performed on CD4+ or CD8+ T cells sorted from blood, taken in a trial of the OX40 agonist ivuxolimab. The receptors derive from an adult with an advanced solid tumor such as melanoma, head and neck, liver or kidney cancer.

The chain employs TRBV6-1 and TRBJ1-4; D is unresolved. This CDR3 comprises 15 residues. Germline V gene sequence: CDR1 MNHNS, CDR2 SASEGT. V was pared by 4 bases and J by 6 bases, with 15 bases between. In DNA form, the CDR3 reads TGTGCCAGCAGTGGGAATAGGGTCGGGGATGAAAAACTGTTTTTT. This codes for CASSGNRVGDEKLFF.

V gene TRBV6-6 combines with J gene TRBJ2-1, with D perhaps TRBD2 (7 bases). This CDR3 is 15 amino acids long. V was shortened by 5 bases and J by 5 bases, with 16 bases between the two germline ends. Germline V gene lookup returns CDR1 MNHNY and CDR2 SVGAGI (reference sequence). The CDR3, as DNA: TGTGCCAGCAGTGGGGGGCTAGCGGACCACAATGAGCAGTTCTTC. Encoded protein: CASSGGLADHNEQFF.

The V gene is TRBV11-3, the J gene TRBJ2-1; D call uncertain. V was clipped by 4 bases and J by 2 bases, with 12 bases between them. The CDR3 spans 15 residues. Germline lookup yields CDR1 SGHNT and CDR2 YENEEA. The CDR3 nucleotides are TGTGCCAGCAGCTCCGTAGTGAGCCCCTACAATGAGCAGTTCTTC. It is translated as CASSSVVSPYNEQFF.

The CDR3 is CSVVGEASSGELFF. The CDR3 region has the DNA TGCAGCGTTGTGGGAGAGGCGTCATCCGGGGAGCTGTTTTTT. The chain has TRBV29-1 and TRBJ2-2; D is perhaps TRBD2 (5 bases). Germline V gives CDR1 SQVTM, CDR2 ANQGSEA. The CDR3 has 14 residues. Trimming removed 4 bases at V and 6 bases at J, with 15 bases between.

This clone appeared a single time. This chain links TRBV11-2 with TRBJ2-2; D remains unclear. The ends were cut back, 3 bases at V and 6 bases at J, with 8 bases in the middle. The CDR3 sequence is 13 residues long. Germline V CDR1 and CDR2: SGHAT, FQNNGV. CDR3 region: CASSLELAGELFF. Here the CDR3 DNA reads TGTGCCAGCAGCTTGGAGTTGGCCGGGGAGCTGTTTTTT.

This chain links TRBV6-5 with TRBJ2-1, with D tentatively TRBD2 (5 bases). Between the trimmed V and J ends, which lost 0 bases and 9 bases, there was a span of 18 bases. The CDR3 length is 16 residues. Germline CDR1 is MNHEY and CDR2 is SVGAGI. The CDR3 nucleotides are TGTGCCAGCAGTTACTCGTCGGGATCCCGCCCAGTTGAGCAGTTCTTC. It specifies CASSYSSGSRPVEQFF.

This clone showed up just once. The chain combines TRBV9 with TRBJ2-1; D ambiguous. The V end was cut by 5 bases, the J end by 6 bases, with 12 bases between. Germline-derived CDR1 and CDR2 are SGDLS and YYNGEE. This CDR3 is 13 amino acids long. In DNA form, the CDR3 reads TGTGCCAGCAGTAGGGCGCTGCGCAATGAGCAGTTCTTC. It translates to CASSRALRNEQFF. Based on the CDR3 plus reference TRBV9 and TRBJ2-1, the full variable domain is DSGVTQTPKHLITATGQRVTLRCSPRSGDLSVYWYQQSLDQGLQFLIQYYNGEERAKGNILERFSAQQFPDLHSELNLSSLELGDSALYFCASSRALRNEQFFGPGTRLTVL.

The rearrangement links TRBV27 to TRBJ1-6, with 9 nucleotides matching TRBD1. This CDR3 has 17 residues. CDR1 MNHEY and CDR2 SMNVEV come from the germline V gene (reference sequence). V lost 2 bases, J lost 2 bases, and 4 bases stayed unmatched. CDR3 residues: CASSLGQGTTYNSPLHF. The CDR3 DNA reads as TGTGCCAGCAGTTTAGGACAGGGGACCACCTATAATTCACCCCTCCACTTT.

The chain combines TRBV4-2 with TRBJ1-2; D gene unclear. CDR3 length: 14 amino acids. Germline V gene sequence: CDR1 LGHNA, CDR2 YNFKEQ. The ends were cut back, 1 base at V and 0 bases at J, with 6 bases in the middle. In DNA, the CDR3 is TGTGCCAGCAGCCAAGTCGGAGCTAACTATGGCTACACCTTC. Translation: CASSQVGANYGYTF.

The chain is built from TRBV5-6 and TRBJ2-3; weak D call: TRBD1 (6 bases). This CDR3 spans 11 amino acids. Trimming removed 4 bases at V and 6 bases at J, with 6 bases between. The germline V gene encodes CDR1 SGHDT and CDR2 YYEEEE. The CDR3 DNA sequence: TGTGCCAGCAGCAGGGGGGATACGCAGTATTTT. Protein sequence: CASSRGDTQYF.

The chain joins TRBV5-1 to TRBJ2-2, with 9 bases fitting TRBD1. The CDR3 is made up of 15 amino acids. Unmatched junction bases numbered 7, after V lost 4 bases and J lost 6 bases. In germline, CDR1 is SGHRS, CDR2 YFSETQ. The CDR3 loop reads CASSPPGQGPGELFF. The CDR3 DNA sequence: TGCGCCAGCAGCCCGCCGGGACAGGGCCCCGGGGAGCTGTTTTTT. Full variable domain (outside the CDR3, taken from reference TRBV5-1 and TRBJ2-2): KAGVTQTPRYLIKTRGQQVTLSCSPISGHRSVSWYQQTPGQGLQFLFEYFSETQRNKGNFPGRFSGRQFSNSRSEMNVSTLELGDSALYLCASSPPGQGPGELFFGEGSRLTVL.

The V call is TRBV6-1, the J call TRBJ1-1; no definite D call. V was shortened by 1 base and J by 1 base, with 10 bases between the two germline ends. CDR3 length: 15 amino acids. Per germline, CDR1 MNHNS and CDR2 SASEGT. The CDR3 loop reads CASSEDLTRNTEAFF. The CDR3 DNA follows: TGTGCCAGCAGTGAAGACCTAACACGGAACACTGAAGCTTTCTTT.

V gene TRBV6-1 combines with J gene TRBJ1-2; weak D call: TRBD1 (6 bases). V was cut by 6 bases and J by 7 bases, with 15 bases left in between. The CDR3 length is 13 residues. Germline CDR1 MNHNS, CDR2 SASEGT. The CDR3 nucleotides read TGTGCCAGCAGATCCGACAGGATTGGTGGCTACACCTTC. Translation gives CASRSDRIGGYTF.

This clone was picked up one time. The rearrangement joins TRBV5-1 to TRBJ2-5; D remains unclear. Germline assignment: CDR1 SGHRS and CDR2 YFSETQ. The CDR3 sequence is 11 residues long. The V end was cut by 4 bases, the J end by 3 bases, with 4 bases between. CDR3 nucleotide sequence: TGCGCCAGCAGCGAGGAAGAGACCCAGTACTTC. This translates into CASSEEETQYF. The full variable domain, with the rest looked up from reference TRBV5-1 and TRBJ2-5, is KAGVTQTPRYLIKTRGQQVTLSCSPISGHRSVSWYQQTPGQGLQFLFEYFSETQRNKGNFPGRFSGRQFSNSRSEMNVSTLELGDSALYLCASSEEETQYFGPGTRLLVL.

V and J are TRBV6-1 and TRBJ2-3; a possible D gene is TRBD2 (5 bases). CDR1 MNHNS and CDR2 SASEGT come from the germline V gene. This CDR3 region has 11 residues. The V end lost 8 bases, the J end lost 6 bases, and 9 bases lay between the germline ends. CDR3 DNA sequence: TGTGCCAGCCGAGGGTACGATACGCAGTATTTT. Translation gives CASRGYDTQYF.

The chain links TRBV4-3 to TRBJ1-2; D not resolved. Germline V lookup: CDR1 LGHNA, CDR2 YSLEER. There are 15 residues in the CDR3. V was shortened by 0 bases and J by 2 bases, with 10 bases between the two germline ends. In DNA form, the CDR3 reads TGCGCCAGCAGCCAAGACCCCGGGCAGAACTATGGCTACACCTTC. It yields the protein CASSQDPGQNYGYTF.

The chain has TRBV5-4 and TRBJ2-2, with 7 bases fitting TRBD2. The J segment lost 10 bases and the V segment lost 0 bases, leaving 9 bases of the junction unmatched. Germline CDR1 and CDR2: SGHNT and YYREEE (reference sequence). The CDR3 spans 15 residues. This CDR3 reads CASSLVERGHAELFF. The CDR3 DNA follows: TGTGCCAGCAGCTTGGTAGAGCGGGGTCATGCGGAGCTGTTTTTT.

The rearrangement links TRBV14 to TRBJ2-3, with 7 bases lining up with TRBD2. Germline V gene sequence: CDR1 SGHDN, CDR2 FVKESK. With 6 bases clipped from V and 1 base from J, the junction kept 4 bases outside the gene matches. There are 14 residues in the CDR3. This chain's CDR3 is CASSLRGGTDTQYF. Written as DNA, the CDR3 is TGTGCCAGCAGTTTACGGGGGGGCACAGATACGCAGTATTTT.

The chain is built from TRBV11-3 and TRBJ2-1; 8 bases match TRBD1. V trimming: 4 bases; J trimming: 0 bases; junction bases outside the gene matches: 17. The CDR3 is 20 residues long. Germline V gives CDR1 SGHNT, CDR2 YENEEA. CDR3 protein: CASSSAGTGTYLSSYNEQFF. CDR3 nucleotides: TGTGCCAGCAGCTCGGCCGGGACAGGAACTTACCTCAGCTCCTACAATGAGCAGTTCTTC.

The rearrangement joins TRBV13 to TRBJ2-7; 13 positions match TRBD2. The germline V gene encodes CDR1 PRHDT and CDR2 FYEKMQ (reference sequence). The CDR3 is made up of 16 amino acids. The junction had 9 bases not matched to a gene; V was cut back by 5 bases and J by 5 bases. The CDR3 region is CASSPYGLAGANEQYF. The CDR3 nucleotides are TGTGCCAGCAGCCCGTACGGACTAGCGGGGGCCAACGAGCAGTACTTC.

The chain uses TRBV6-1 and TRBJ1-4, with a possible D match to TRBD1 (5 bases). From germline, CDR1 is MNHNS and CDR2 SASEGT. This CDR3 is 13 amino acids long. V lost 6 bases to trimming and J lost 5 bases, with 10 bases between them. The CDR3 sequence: CASSPGTNEKLFF. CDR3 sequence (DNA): TGTGCCAGCAGCCCCGGGACGAATGAAAAACTGTTTTTT.

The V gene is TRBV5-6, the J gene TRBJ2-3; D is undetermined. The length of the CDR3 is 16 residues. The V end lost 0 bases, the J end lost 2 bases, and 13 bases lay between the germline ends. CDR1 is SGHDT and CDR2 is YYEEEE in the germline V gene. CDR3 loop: CASSLAMGRFTDTQYF. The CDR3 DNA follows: TGTGCCAGCAGCTTGGCGATGGGTCGCTTCACAGATACGCAGTATTTT.

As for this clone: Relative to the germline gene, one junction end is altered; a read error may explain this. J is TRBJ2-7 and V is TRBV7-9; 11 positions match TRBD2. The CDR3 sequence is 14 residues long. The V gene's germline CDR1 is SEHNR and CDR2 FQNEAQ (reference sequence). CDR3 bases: TGTGCCAGCAGTTTAGCGGGGGGGACCTACGAGCAGTACTTC. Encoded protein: CASSLAGGTYEQYF.

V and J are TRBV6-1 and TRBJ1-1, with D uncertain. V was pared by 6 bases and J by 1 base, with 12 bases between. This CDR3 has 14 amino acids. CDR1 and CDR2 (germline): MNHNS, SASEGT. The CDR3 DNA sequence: TGTGCCAGCAGCCTGGAAAGTCAGAACACTGAAGCTTTCTTT. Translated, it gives CASSLESQNTEAFF.

The DNA for the CDR3 is TGTGCCAGAAGCTTGGGAAACCGACTAGCGACCAACTACGAGCAGTACTTC. Translating gives CARSLGNRLATNYEQYF. The V call is TRBV5-3, the J call TRBJ2-7; 8 nucleotides agree with TRBD2. TRBV5-3 is an ORF; its function is uncertain. The CDR3 sequence is 17 residues long. V lost 0 bases and J lost 3; bases outside the gene matches: 11.

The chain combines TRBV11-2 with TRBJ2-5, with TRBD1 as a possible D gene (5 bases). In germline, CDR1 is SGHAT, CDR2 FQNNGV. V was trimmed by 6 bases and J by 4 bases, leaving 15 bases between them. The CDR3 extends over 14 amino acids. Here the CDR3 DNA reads TGTGCCAGCAGTCGCGACCAGGGCCGAGAGACCCAGTACTTC. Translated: CASSRDQGRETQYF.

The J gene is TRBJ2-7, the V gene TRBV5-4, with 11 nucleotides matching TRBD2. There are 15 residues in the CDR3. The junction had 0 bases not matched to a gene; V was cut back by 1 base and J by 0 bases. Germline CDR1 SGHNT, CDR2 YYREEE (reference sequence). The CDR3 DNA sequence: TGTGCCAGCAGCTTGACTAGCGGGGGCTCCTACGAGCAGTACTTC. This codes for CASSLTSGGSYEQYF.